One and the same sample provided the 18 T cell receptor beta chains below, sequenced in a study of T cells in Graves' hyperthyroidism and ophthalmopathy. Amplification of TCR beta CDR3 regions used RNA as the template. During a first-round RT-PCR of the TCR CDR3, the HTBI primer set was used. Each CDR3 protein is one row after TCRdb ran MiXCR on the multiplex PCR reads. This sample has 270,000 or so distinct CDR3 sequences, with about 25% found just once. The sequenced sample was blood. The receptors come from a man aged 40-55 years with Graves' hyperthyroidism that later progressed to Graves' ophthalmopathy.

This clonotype was detected ten times or more. The chain couples TRBV7-2 to TRBJ1-5; perhaps TRBD1 as D (6 bases). Looked up from germline, CDR1 is SGHTA and CDR2 is FQGNSA. The CDR3 is 16 amino acids. V was trimmed by 2 bases and J by 6 bases, leaving 17 bases between them. CDR3 nucleotides: TGTGCCAGCAGCTTATGGGGGGGTGGAGGGGGTCAGCCCCAGCATTTT. Its translation is CASSLWGGGGGQPQHF.

CDR3: CASSSTPRGGGLTYEAFF. In DNA, the CDR3 is TGTGCCAGCAGTTCGACCCCCCGTGGAGGGGGCCTAACTTATGAAGCTTTCTTT. This rearrangement joins TRBV27 to TRBJ1-1; 7 bases fit TRBD1. Germline CDR1 and CDR2: MNHEY and SMNVEV (reference sequence). CDR3 length equals 18 residues. Germline trimming cut 4 bases from V and 7 bases from J; bases unmatched to any gene: 21.

This clonotype was seen at least ten times. J is TRBJ1-2 and V is TRBV3-1, with D tentatively TRBD1 (6 bases). The CDR3 consists of 13 residues. Germline loops: CDR1 LGHDT, CDR2 YNNKEL (reference sequence). With 5 bases removed from V and 4 bases from J, the gap between germline ends came to 11 bases. CDR3 DNA: TGTGCCAGCAGCACCCGGGGGGCCTATGGCTACACCTTC. This sequence encodes CASSTRGAYGYTF.

This rearrangement joins TRBV6-2 or TRBV6-3 to TRBJ1-2; D unresolved. Trimming removed 4 bases at V and 8 bases at J, with 8 bases between. Looked up from germline, CDR1 is MNHEY and CDR2 is SVGEGT. The CDR3 covers 11 residues. CDR3 DNA sequence: TGTGCCAGCAGTTCCAGGAACGGCTACACCTTC. This translates into CASSSRNGYTF.

This chain uses TRBV11-1 with TRBJ1-1; D is uncertain. The germline V and J ends were trimmed by 5 bases and 4 bases, with 20 bases remaining between them. The CDR3 loop spans 16 amino acids. Looked up from germline, CDR1 is SGHAT and CDR2 is FQDESV (reference sequence). The CDR3 DNA sequence: TGTGCCAGCAGCCATCCCGTCCGGGGAGTCAGCACTGAAGCTTTCTTT. Encoded protein: CASSHPVRGVSTEAFF.

The chain's CDR3 is CASRRGQGGEQYF. CDR3 nucleotides: TGTGCCAGCAGACGGGGACAGGGTGGCGAGCAGTACTTC. V usage is TRBV12-3 or TRBV12-4 and J usage is TRBJ2-7, with TRBD1 matching over 9 bases. Trimming took 6 bases from V and 6 from J; bases not matched to a gene: 6. The CDR3 covers 13 residues.

The chain links TRBV28 to TRBJ1-5; D remains unclear. With 2 bases removed from V and 3 bases from J, the gap between germline ends came to 11 bases. The CDR3 consists of 15 residues. Germline CDR1 reads MDHEN; CDR2 reads SYDVKM. CDR3 sequence reads: CASSLPDQINQPQHF. DNA for the CDR3: TGTGCCAGCAGTTTACCGGACCAAATCAATCAGCCCCAGCATTTT.

The table lists this clonotype with many counts. J is TRBJ2-7 and V is TRBV6-1, with 7 positions matching TRBD1. Per the germline V gene, CDR1 is MNHNS and CDR2 is SASEGT. The CDR3 is 16 residues long. With 2 bases clipped from V and 5 bases from J, the junction kept 12 bases outside the gene matches. The CDR3 nucleotides are TGTGCCAGCAGTGAATATCCCACGGGACAGAATAACGAGCAGTACTTC. Translated, it gives CASSEYPTGQNNEQYF.

This clonotype was seen many times. The gene calls are TRBV20-1 and TRBJ2-5; 10 positions match TRBD2. After removal of 1 base from V and 3 bases from J, the junction contained 5 bases not matched to a gene. Germline CDR1 and CDR2: DFQATT and SNEGSKA (reference sequence). This CDR3 has 15 amino acids. The CDR3 nucleotides read TGCAGTGCTAGAGTGGCTAGCGGGAGTGAAGAGACCCAGTACTTC. As protein: CSARVASGSEETQYF.

The gene calls are TRBV12-5 and TRBJ1-2; TRBD1 is a possible D gene (5 bases). The length of the CDR3 is 14 residues. V gave up 7 bases and J gave up 1 base, with 13 bases separating them. CDR1 is LGHNT and CDR2 is FRNRAP in the germline V gene. The CDR3 DNA sequence: TGTGCTAGTGCACCGGGACTATTTAACTATGGCTACACCTTC. Protein product: CASAPGLFNYGYTF.

Ten or more counts support this clonotype. This chain joins TRBV20-1 and TRBJ1-2; tentatively, D is TRBD1 (6 bases). The length of the CDR3 is 13 residues. The germline V and J ends were trimmed by 6 bases and 7 bases, with 18 bases remaining between them. Looked up from germline, CDR1 is DFQATT and CDR2 is SNEGSKA (reference sequence). The CDR3 spells CSASPDRSSGYTF. The CDR3 nucleotides read TGCAGTGCGTCCCCCGACAGGTCTAGTGGCTACACCTTC.

This clonotype was seen a single time. The chain employs TRBV7-8 and TRBJ2-5, with D possibly matching TRBD2 (6 bases). Germline values: CDR1 SGHVS, CDR2 FQNEAQ. Trimming removed 6 bases at V and 4 bases at J, with 18 bases between. The CDR3 is 15 amino acids. CDR3 nucleotide sequence: TGTGCCAGCAGGTTCGAGATGGGAGGCAGAGAGACCCAGTACTTC. It is translated as CASRFEMGGRETQYF. Looking up the rest from reference TRBV7-8 and TRBJ2-5 gives the full variable domain: GAGVSQSPRYKVAKRGQDVALRCDPISGHVSLFWYQQALGQGPEFLTYFQNEAQLDKSGLPSDRFFAERPEGSVSTLKIQRTQQEDSAVYLCASRFEMGGRETQYFGPGTRLLVL.

This clonotype was seen at least ten times. The chain joins TRBV4-1 to TRBJ2-5, with TRBD2 matching over 9 bases. Trimming cost V 0 bases and J 3 bases; bases outside gene matches: 11. Germline lookup yields CDR1 MGHRA and CDR2 YSYEKL. The CDR3 has 18 amino acids. The CDR3 DNA reads as TGCGCCAGCAGCCAAGACCCTTCTACGACTAGCGGAGAAGAGACCCAGTACTTC. Protein product: CASSQDPSTTSGEETQYF.

CDR3 coding DNA: TGTGCCAGCAGACGACAGGGGGAAGGGTCACCCCTCCACTTT. Translated: CASRRQGEGSPLHF. V gene TRBV6-2 or TRBV6-3 combines with J gene TRBJ1-6; 9 nucleotides match TRBD1. The CDR3 is made up of 14 amino acids. CDR1 is MNHEY and CDR2 is SVGEGT in the germline V gene. Trimming removed 6 bases from V and 10 bases from J; junction bases left unmatched: 7.

This chain uses TRBV2 with TRBJ1-1; D not resolved. The V and J ends lost 4 bases and 7 bases respectively, with 10 bases between them. Germline CDR1 reads SNHLY; CDR2 reads FYNNEI. There are 12 residues in the CDR3. This chain's CDR3 is CASSVWFGEAFF. DNA for the CDR3: TGTGCCAGCAGTGTATGGTTCGGTGAAGCTTTCTTT.

This clonotype was found many times. The chain uses TRBV20-1 and TRBJ1-3, with D possibly matching TRBD1 (5 bases). V was cut by 0 bases and J by 6 bases, with 12 bases left in between. This CDR3 comprises 14 residues. Germline-derived CDR1 and CDR2 are DFQATT and SNEGSKA (reference sequence). CDR3 nucleotides: TGCAGTGCTAGAGATGGGACGGTAGTAAACACCATATATTTT. As protein: CSARDGTVVNTIYF.

This clonotype was detected ten times or more. This rearrangement joins TRBV2 to TRBJ2-2; D is perhaps TRBD2 (6 bases). This CDR3 region has 17 residues. Trimming pared 7 bases from V and 1 base from J, leaving 19 bases between. Per the germline V gene, CDR1 is SNHLY and CDR2 is FYNNEI. The CDR3 spells CASMGNLATLNTGELFF. The CDR3 DNA sequence: TGTGCCAGCATGGGGAACCTAGCGACATTGAACACCGGGGAGCTGTTTTTT.

This clonotype occurred many times. The rearrangement joins TRBV3-1 to TRBJ2-4; D remains ambiguous. CDR3 length: 13 amino acids. Trimming pared 4 bases from V and 8 bases from J, leaving 12 bases between. Germline loops: CDR1 LGHDT, CDR2 YNNKEL (reference sequence). The CDR3 sequence: CASSPYLGDIQYF. The CDR3 nucleotides are TGTGCCAGCAGCCCATATCTAGGCGACATTCAGTACTTC.